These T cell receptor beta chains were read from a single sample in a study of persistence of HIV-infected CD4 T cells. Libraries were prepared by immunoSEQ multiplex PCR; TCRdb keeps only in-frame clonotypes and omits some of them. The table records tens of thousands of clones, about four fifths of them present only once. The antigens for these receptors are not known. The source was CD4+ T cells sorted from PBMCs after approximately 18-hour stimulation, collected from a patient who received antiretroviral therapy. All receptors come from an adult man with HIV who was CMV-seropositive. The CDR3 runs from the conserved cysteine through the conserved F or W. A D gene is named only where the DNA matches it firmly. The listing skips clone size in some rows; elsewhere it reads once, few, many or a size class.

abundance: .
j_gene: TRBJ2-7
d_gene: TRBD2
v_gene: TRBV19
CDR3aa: CASHTSGSPYEQYF
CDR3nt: TGTGCCAGCCATACTAGCGGGAGTCCCTACGAGCAGTACTTC

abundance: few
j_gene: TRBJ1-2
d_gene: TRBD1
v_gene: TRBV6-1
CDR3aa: CASSESGQLYGYTF
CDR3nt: TGTGCCAGCAGTGAGTCGGGACAGCTATATGGCTACACCTTC

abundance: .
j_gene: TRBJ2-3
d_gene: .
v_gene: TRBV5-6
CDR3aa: CASSLETPTDTQYF
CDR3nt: TGTGCCAGCAGCTTGGAAACTCCCACAGATACGCAGTATTTT

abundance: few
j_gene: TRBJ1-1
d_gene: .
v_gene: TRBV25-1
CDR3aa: CASSEWEVNTEAFF
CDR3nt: TGTGCCAGCAGTGAATGGGAGGTGAACACTGAAGCTTTCTTT

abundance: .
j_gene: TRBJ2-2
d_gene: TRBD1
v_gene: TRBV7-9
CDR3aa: CASRTSGGWTGELFF
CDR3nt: TGTGCCAGCAGAACATCAGGGGGATGGACCGGGGAGCTGTTTTTT

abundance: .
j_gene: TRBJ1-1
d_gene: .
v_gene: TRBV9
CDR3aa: CASSVGLGGPEAFF
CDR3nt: TGTGCCAGCAGCGTGGGTCTGGGAGGCCCTGAAGCTTTCTTT

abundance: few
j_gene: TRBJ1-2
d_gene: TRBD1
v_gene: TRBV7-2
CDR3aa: CASSPGQGIDGYTF
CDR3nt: TGTGCCAGCAGCCCCGGACAGGGTATAGATGGCTACACCTTC

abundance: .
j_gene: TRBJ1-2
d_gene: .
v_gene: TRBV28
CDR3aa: CASSLPRVNYGYTF
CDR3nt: TGTGCCAGCAGTTTACCCAGGGTAAACTATGGCTACACCTTC

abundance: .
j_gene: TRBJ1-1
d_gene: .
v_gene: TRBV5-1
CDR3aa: CASRPGTGNTEAFF
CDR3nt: TGCGCCAGCAGGCCCGGGACGGGGAACACTGAAGCTTTCTTT

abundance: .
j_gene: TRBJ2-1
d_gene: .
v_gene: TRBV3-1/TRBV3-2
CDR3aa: CASSQDGLHYNEQFF
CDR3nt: TGTGCCAGCAGCCAAGACGGGCTTCACTACAATGAGCAGTTCTTC

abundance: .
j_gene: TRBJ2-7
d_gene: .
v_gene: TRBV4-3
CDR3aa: CASSQDAGQISYEQYF
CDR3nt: TGCGCCAGCAGCCAAGATGCGGGGCAGATCTCCTACGAGCAGTACTTC

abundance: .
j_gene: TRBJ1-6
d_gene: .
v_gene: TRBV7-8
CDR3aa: CASSFVAGGAHSPLHF
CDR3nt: TGTGCCAGCAGCTTTGTAGCGGGGGGTGCCCATTCACCCCTCCACTTT

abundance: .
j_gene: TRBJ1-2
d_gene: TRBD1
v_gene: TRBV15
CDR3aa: CATSRDRRVEGATGYTF
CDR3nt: TGTGCCACCAGCAGAGATAGGAGAGTTGAGGGGGCAACCGGCTACACCTTC

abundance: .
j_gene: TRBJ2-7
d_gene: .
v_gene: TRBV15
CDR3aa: CATSRDHKDSYEQYF
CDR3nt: TGTGCCACCAGCAGAGATCATAAAGATTCCTACGAGCAGTACTTC

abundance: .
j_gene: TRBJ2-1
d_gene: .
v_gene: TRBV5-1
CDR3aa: CASSLYDNEQFF
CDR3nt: TGCGCCAGCAGCTTATATGACAATGAGCAGTTCTTC

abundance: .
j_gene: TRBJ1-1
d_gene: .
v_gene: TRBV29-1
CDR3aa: CSVAEVGTEAFF
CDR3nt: TGCAGCGTTGCGGAAGTAGGCACTGAAGCTTTCTTT

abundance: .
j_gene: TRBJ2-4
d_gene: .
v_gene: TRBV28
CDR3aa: CASSPYILAKNIQYF
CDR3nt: TGTGCCAGCAGTCCCTATATCTTAGCCAAAAACATTCAGTACTTC

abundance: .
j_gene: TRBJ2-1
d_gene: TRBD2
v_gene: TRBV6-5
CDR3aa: CASTPGASGRNEQFF
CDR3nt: TGTGCCAGCACCCCGGGGGCTAGCGGGAGAAATGAGCAGTTCTTC

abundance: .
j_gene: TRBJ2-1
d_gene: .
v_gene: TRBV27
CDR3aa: CASSFGFRLYNEQFF
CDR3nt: TGTGCCAGCAGTTTCGGTTTCAGGCTGTACAATGAGCAGTTCTTC

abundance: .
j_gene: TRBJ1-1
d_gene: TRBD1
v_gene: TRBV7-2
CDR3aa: CASSRDRVFWAFF
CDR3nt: TGTGCCAGCAGCAGGGACAGGGTATTTTGGGCTTTCTTT

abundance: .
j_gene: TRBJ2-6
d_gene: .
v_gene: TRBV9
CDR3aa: CASSVEQGGSGANVLTF
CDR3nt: TGTGCCAGCAGCGTAGAACAGGGAGGCTCTGGGGCCAACGTCCTGACTTTC

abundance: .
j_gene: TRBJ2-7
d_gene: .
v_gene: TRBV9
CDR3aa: CASSPHTTDYEQYF
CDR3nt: TGTGCCAGCAGCCCTCATACTACGGATTACGAGCAGTACTTC

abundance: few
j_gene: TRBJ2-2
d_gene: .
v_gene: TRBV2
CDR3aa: CASSELRETGELFF
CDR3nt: TGTGCCAGCAGTGAACTCCGGGAAACCGGGGAGCTGTTTTTT

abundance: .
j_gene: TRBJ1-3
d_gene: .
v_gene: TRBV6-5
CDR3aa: CASSYSAAPGNTIYF
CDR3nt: TGTGCCAGCAGTTACTCCGCTGCACCTGGAAACACCATATATTTT

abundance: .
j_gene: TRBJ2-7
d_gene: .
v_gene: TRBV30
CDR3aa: CAWSPLRRGSEQYF
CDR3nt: TGTGCCTGGAGCCCCCTTCGCAGAGGGTCCGAGCAGTACTTC

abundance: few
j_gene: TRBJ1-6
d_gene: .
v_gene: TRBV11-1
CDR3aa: CASSFGGLTPLHF
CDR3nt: TGTGCCAGCAGCTTCGGGGGTCTCACACCCCTCCACTTT

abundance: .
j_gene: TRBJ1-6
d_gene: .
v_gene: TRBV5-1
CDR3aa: CASSSLASGAGTASPLHF
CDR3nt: TGCGCCAGCAGCTCGCTAGCGTCCGGTGCAGGGACGGCTTCACCCCTCCACTTT